A selection of T cell receptor beta chains follows, all from one sample in a study of identical twins. MiXCR, run by TCRdb on the 5' RACE reads, gives a single entry per CDR3 protein. The profile shows around 670,000 distinct CDR3 sequences, roughly 6.2% of them singletons. Sample: naive T cells sorted from blood. These receptors were collected from a man aged 18-30 years in good health. CDR3s include the opening cysteine and the closing phenylalanine or tryptophan. D genes are given only for firm matches. Where a row states a size, it is once, few, many or the class of an expanded clone; other rows omit it.

few	TRBD1	TRBV5-1	TRBJ1-2	TGCGCCAGCAGCCCGGAGGGACAGGGGGTTTATGGCTACACCTTC	CASSPEGQGVYGYTF
many	NA	TRBV12-3/TRBV12-4	TRBJ2-7	TGTGCCAGCAAGGTGGAGGGGATTTACGAGCAGTACTTC	CASKVEGIYEQYF
many	NA	TRBV19	TRBJ2-3	TGTGCCAGTAGTATAAGACAGAAGACAGATACGCAGTATTTT	CASSIRQKTDTQYF
few	TRBD2	TRBV3-1	TRBJ2-3	TGTGCCAGCAGCCAAGATCAGCGGGAGATAGTTACAGATACGCAGTATTTT	CASSQDQREIVTDTQYF
many	TRBD2	TRBV24-1	TRBJ2-1	TGTGCCACCAGTGATACAGGACTAGCGCGTGAGCAGTTCTTC	CATSDTGLAREQFF
NA	TRBD1	TRBV3-1	TRBJ1-2	TGTGCCAGCAGCATCCCAGGGGGTGGCTATGGCTACACCTTC	CASSIPGGGYGYTF
NA	NA	TRBV14	TRBJ1-6	TGTGCCAGCAGCCCCTTACAGGCGGCCGGTTCACCCCTCCACTTT	CASSPLQAAGSPLHF
many	TRBD2	TRBV12-3/TRBV12-4	TRBJ2-1	TGTGCCAGCAAACCGGGACTAGCGGGAGTAGGGAATGAGCAGTTCTTC	CASKPGLAGVGNEQFF
many	NA	TRBV29-1	TRBJ2-2	TGCAGCGCAGGAGGTAGCGGGGAGCTGTTTTTT	CSAGGSGELFF
many	NA	TRBV18	TRBJ1-1	TGTGCCAGCTCACCACCGAAGGGTTTTATGAACACTGAAGCTTTCTTT	CASSPPKGFMNTEAFF
many	NA	TRBV29-1	TRBJ2-1	TGCAGCTCGCCGGACAGAACTTACAATGAGCAGTTCTTC	CSSPDRTYNEQFF
many	NA	TRBV20-1	TRBJ1-6	TGCAGTGCTCGGGACGGACCGAATTCACCCCTCCACTTT	CSARDGPNSPLHF
many	NA	TRBV20-1	TRBJ2-3	TGCAGTGCTAGATACGGGTTGGGCGGGGGCACAGATACGCAGTATTTT	CSARYGLGGGTDTQYF
many	NA	TRBV27	TRBJ2-7	TGTGCCAGCAGTTTATCGACACCCAGCGAGCAGTACTTC	CASSLSTPSEQYF
NA	NA	TRBV30	TRBJ2-2	TGTGCCTGGAGTGTACGTCTAGGGGCCGGGGAGCTGTTTTTT	CAWSVRLGAGELFF
NA	NA	TRBV11-2	TRBJ1-5	TGTGCCAGCAGCTCGGACGATCAGCCCCAGCATTTT	CASSSDDQPQHF
many	NA	TRBV5-1	TRBJ2-7	TGCGCCAGCAGCTTGGATAACCGGGACACAGCCTACGAGCAGTACTTC	CASSLDNRDTAYEQYF
NA	NA	TRBV3-1	TRBJ2-6	TGTGCCAGCAGCCCAAAGCCAGGCTCTGGGGCCAACGTCCTGACTTTC	CASSPKPGSGANVLTF
few	TRBD1	TRBV20-1	TRBJ1-2	TGCAGTGCTAGAGATCTGGACAGGGACTATGGCTACACCTTC	CSARDLDRDYGYTF
few	NA	TRBV9	TRBJ2-7	TGTGCCACCACAGAGCAGTACTTC	CATTEQYF